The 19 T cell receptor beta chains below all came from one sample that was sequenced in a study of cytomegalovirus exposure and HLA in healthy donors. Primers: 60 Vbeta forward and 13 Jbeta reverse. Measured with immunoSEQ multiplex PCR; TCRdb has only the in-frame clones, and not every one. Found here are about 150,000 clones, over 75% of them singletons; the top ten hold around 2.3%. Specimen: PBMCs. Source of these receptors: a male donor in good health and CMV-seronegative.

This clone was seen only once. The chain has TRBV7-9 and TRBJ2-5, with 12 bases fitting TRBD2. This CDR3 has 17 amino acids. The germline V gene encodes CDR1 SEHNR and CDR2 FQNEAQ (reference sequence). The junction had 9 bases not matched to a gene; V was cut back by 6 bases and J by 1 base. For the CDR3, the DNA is TGTGCCAGCAGTTTTCGTCGGACTAGCGGGGTCCAAGAGACCCAGTACTTC. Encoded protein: CASSFRRTSGVQETQYF.

CDR3 residues: CASSLVGGLTDTQYF. CDR3 DNA: TGTGCCAGCAGCTTGGTGGGGGGACTCACAGATACGCAGTATTTT. The chain combines TRBV5-4 with TRBJ2-3; tentatively, D is TRBD2 (6 bases). The CDR3 covers 15 residues. From germline, CDR1 is SGHNT and CDR2 YYREEE (reference sequence). The V and J ends lost 0 bases and 2 bases respectively, with 10 bases between them.

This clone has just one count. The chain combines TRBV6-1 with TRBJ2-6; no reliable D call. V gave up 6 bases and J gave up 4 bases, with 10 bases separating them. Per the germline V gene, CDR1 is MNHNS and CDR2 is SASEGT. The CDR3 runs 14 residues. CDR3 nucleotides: TGTGCCAGCAGCCGTCCGTTAGGGGCCAACGTCCTGACTTTC. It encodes CASSRPLGANVLTF.

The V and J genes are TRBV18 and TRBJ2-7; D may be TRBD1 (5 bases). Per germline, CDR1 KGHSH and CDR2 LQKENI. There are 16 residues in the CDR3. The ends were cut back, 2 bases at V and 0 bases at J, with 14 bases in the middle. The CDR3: CASSPLIGESSYEQYF. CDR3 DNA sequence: TGTGCCAGCTCACCATTAATAGGGGAAAGCTCCTACGAGCAGTACTTC.

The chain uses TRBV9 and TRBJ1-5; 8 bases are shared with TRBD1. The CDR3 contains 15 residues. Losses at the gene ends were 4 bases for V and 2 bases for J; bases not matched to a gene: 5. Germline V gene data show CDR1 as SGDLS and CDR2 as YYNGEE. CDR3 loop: CASSISTGGNQPQHF. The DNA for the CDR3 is TGTGCCAGCAGCATTTCGACAGGGGGCAATCAGCCCCAGCATTTT.

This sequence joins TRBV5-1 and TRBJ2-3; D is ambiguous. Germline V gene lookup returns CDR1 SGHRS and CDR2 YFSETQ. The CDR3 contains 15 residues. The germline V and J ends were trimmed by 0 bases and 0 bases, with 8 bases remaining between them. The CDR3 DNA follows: TGCGCCAGCAGCTTGGTTCCTTCTAGCACAGATACGCAGTATTTT. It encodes CASSLVPSSTDTQYF.

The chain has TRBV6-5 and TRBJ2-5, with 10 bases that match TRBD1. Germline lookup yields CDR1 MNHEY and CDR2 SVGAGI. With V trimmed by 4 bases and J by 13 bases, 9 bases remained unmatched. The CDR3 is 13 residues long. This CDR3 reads CASSWGQGRSGYF. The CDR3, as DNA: TGTGCCAGCAGTTGGGGACAGGGGCGATCAGGGTACTTC.

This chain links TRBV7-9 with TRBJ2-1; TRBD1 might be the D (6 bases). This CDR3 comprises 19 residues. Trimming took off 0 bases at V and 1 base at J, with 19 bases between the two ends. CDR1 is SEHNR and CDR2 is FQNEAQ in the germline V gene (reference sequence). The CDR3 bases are TGTGCCAGCAGCTTAGCGCGACAGGCGAGTGAGGTTTCCTACAATGAGCAGTTCTTC. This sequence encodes CASSLARQASEVSYNEQFF. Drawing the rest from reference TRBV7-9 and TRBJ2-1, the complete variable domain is DTGVSQNPRHKITKRGQNVTFRCDPISEHNRLYWYRQTLGQGPEFLTYFQNEAQLEKSRLLSDRFSAERPKGSFSTLEIQRTEQGDSAMYLCASSLARQASEVSYNEQFFGPGTRLTVL.

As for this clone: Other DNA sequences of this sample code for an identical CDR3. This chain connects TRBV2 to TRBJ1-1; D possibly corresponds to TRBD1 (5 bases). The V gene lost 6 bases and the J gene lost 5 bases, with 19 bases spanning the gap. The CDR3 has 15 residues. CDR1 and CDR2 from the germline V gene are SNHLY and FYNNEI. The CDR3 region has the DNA TGTGCCAGCAGAAGAGAGGAGGGGACGAATACTGAAGCTTTCTTT. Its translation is CASRREEGTNTEAFF.

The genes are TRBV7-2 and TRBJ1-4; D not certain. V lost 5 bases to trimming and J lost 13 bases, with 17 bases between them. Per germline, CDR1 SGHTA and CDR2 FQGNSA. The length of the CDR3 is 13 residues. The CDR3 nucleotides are TGTGCCAGCAGCCCCGCCCCCTTAGTTGGACTGTTTTTT. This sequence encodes CASSPAPLVGLFF.

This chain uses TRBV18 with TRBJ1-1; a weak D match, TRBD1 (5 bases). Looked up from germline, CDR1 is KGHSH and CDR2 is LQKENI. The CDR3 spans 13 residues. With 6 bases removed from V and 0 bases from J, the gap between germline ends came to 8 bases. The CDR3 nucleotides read TGTGCCAGCTCCGGGACTGTGAACACTGAAGCTTTCTTT. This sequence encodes CASSGTVNTEAFF.

Written as DNA, the CDR3 is TGTGCCAGCTCAAATACAGGGTTTACTAATGAAAAACTGTTTTTT. Amino acid sequence: CASSNTGFTNEKLFF. The V gene is TRBV18, the J gene TRBJ1-4; tentative D call: TRBD1 (6 bases). The CDR3 is 15 amino acids. V lost 5 bases and J lost 2, with 12 bases in between. CDR1 is KGHSH and CDR2 is LQKENI in the germline V gene.

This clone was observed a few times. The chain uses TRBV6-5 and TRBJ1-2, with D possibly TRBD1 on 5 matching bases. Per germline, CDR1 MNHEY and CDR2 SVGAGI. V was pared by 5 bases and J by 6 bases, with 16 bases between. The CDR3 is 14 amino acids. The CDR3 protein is CASSEQGAGNGYTF. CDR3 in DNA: TGTGCCAGCAGTGAACAAGGGGCTGGGAATGGCTACACCTTC.

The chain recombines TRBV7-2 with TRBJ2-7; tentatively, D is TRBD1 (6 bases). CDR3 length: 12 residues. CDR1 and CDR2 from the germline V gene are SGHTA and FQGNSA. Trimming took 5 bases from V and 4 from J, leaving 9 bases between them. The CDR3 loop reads CASSRTDYEQYF. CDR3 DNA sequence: TGTGCCAGCAGCCGGACAGATTACGAGCAGTACTTC.

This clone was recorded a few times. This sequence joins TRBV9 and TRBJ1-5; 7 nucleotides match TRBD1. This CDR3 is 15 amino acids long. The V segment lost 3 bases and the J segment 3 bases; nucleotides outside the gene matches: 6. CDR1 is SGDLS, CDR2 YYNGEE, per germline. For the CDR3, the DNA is TGTGCCAGCAGCGCCTCACAGGGGAACAATCAGCCCCAGCATTTT. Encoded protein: CASSASQGNNQPQHF.

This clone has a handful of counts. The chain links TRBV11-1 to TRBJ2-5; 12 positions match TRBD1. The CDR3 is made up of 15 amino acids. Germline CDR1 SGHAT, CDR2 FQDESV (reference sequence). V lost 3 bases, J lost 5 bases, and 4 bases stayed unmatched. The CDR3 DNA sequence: TGTGCCAGCAGCTTTGGGGACAGGGGGCCTGAGACCCAGTACTTC. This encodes CASSFGDRGPETQYF. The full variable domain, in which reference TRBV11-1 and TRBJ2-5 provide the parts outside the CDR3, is EAEVAQSPRYKITEKSQAVAFWCDPISGHATLYWYRQILGQGPELLVQFQDESVVDDSQLPKDRFSAERLKGVDSTLKIQPAELGDSAMYLCASSFGDRGPETQYFGPGTRLLVL.

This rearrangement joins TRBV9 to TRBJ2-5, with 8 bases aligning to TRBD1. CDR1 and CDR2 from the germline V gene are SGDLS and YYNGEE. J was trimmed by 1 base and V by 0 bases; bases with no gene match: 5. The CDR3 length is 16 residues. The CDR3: CASSVGVGQGQETQYF. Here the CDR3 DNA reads TGTGCCAGCAGCGTAGGGGTAGGACAGGGCCAAGAGACCCAGTACTTC.

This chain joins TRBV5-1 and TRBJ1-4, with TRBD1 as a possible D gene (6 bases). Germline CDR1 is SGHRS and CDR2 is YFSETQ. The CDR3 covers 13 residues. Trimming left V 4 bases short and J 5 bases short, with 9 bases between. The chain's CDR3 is CASSPGTNEKLFF. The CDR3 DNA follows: TGCGCCAGCAGCCCAGGGACAAATGAAAAACTGTTTTTT.

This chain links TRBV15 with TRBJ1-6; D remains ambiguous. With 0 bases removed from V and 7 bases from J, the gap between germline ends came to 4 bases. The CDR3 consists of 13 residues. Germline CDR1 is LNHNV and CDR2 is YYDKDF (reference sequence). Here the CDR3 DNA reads TGTGCCACCAGCAGAGATCTCAATTCACCCCTCCACTTT. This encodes CATSRDLNSPLHF.